The rows below give T cell receptor beta chains drawn from one sample of a study of technical replicates of blood from several donors. Sequenced by immunoSEQ multiplex PCR; TCRdb stores in-frame clones only, minus some. The repertoire holds about 75,000 clones, approximately 97% seen once, with roughly 0.3% in the top ten. The sequenced sample was T cells isolated from PBMCs. These receptors were obtained from a human donor in good health. Each CDR3 is given with its conserved first and last residue. Each record gives: J gene, V gene, D gene, clone size, CDR3 protein, CDR3 DNA. D genes are given only for firm matches. Some rows have no size entry. The others give once, few or many, or a class for an expanded clone.

J: TRBJ2-1
V: TRBV28
D: TRBD2
size: .
CDR3: CASSFELAGGPYEQFF
DNA: TGTGCCAGCAGTTTTGAACTAGCGGGAGGGCCGTATGAGCAGTTCTTC

J: TRBJ1-2
V: TRBV2
D: .
size: .
CDR3: CASSVLTSDRSLGYTF
DNA: TGTGCCAGCAGTGTCCTAACCTCTGACAGGTCACTTGGCTACACCTTC

J: TRBJ2-3
V: TRBV4-3
D: TRBD2
size: .
CDR3: CASSTRLSGGPDTQYF
DNA: TGCGCCAGCAGCACCCGTCTTAGCGGGGGTCCAGATACGCAGTATTTT

J: TRBJ1-5
V: TRBV4-3
D: .
size: .
CDR3: CASSQDEGLNQPQHF
DNA: TGCGCCAGCAGCCAAGATGAGGGATTGAATCAGCCCCAGCATTTT

J: TRBJ2-5
V: TRBV2
D: .
size: once
CDR3: CASRGRRGQETQYF
DNA: TGTGCCAGCAGAGGACGAAGGGGGCAAGAGACCCAGTACTTC

J: TRBJ2-7
V: TRBV11-3
D: TRBD1
size: .
CDR3: CASSFGQGATYEQYF
DNA: TGTGCCAGCAGCTTTGGACAGGGGGCAACCTACGAGCAGTACTTC

J: TRBJ1-1
V: TRBV19
D: .
size: .
CDR3: CASTGWDTEAFF
DNA: TGTGCCAGTACCGGGTGGGACACTGAAGCTTTCTTT

J: TRBJ1-1
V: TRBV11-2
D: .
size: .
CDR3: CASSPGAEAFF
DNA: TGTGCCAGCAGCCCGGGAGCTGAAGCTTTCTTT

J: TRBJ2-7
V: TRBV2
D: TRBD1
size: .
CDR3: CASIQDRYSYEQYF
DNA: TGTGCCAGCATCCAGGACAGGTACTCCTACGAGCAGTACTTC

J: TRBJ2-1
V: TRBV29-1
D: TRBD2
size: once
CDR3: CSGQTAGGPQEQFF
DNA: TGCAGCGGGCAGACGGCGGGAGGGCCACAGGAGCAGTTCTTC

J: TRBJ2-1
V: TRBV6-4
D: .
size: .
CDR3: CASSERLVSEQFF
DNA: TGTGCCAGCAGTGAAAGACTGGTATCTGAGCAGTTCTTC

J: TRBJ2-5
V: TRBV5-1
D: .
size: .
CDR3: CASSSRRLETQYF
DNA: TGCGCCAGCAGCTCTAGGAGGCTGGAGACCCAGTACTTC